This is a list of T cell receptor beta chains from one sample in a study of T-cell memory formation after mild COVID-19. TCRdb processed the 5' RACE reads anew with MiXCR; each CDR3 protein has one entry. The profile shows over 500,000 distinct CDR3 sequences, about 18% of them singletons. The material sequenced was PBMCs or a T cell subset sorted from them (not recorded which). The receptors derive from an adult woman who had mild COVID-19 (a few samples of this study predate the infection). Cell type and time point are not known. Each CDR3 is given with its conserved first and last residue. D genes are given only for firm matches. Clone size, where shown, is once, few, many, or a class for clones that have expanded.

v_call: TRBV3-1; d_call: TRBD2; j_call: TRBJ2-1; clone_size: few; cdr3_nt: TGTGCCAGCAGCCAAGATTTTCGGGAGGGCAATGAGCAGTTCTTC; cdr3_aa: CASSQDFREGNEQFF
v_call: TRBV12-3/TRBV12-4; d_call: TRBD2; j_call: TRBJ2-1; clone_size: NA; cdr3_nt: TGTGCCAGCAGTTTAATTGCTAGCGGGTATGTCTATGAGCAGTTCTTC; cdr3_aa: CASSLIASGYVYEQFF
v_call: TRBV20-1; d_call: TRBD1; j_call: TRBJ2-2; clone_size: NA; cdr3_nt: TGCAGTGCTGGACAGGGGTCCGGGGAGCTGTTTTTT; cdr3_aa: CSAGQGSGELFF
v_call: TRBV5-1; d_call: NA; j_call: TRBJ1-1; clone_size: NA; cdr3_nt: TGCGCCAGCAGCTGGAGACAGGATATCGGCGGTAGTGAAGCTTTCTTT; cdr3_aa: CASSWRQDIGGSEAFF
v_call: TRBV6-5; d_call: NA; j_call: TRBJ2-7; clone_size: many; cdr3_nt: TGTGCCAGCAGTGACACCTACGAGCAGTACTTC; cdr3_aa: CASSDTYEQYF
v_call: TRBV12-3/TRBV12-4; d_call: TRBD1; j_call: TRBJ2-2; clone_size: many; cdr3_nt: TGTGCCAGCAGTCCCAGACAGGGTAACACCGGGGAGCTGTTTTTT; cdr3_aa: CASSPRQGNTGELFF
v_call: TRBV4-2; d_call: TRBD1; j_call: TRBJ2-7; clone_size: few; cdr3_nt: TGTGCCAGCAGCCAAGAACCGGGACAGGGGGCGGAAGAGCAGTACTTC; cdr3_aa: CASSQEPGQGAEEQYF
v_call: TRBV6-5; d_call: TRBD1; j_call: TRBJ2-7; clone_size: few; cdr3_nt: TGTGCCAGCACCCACGGGGTGGGACAGGGGTCCTACGAGCAGTACTTC; cdr3_aa: CASTHGVGQGSYEQYF
v_call: TRBV6-2/TRBV6-3; d_call: TRBD2; j_call: TRBJ2-7; clone_size: NA; cdr3_nt: TGTGCCAGCAGTTACGGACTAGCGGGAGTCTACGAGCAGTACTTC; cdr3_aa: CASSYGLAGVYEQYF
v_call: TRBV7-2; d_call: TRBD2; j_call: TRBJ2-7; clone_size: NA; cdr3_nt: TGTGCCAGCAGCAAAGACGGGACTAGCGGGAGCTACGAGCAGTACTTC; cdr3_aa: CASSKDGTSGSYEQYF
v_call: TRBV4-2; d_call: NA; j_call: TRBJ2-3; clone_size: few; cdr3_nt: TGTGCCAGCAGCCAAGCTGGGGACCGGGAGAGTACAGATACGCAGTATTTT; cdr3_aa: CASSQAGDRESTDTQYF
v_call: TRBV6-2/TRBV6-3; d_call: NA; j_call: TRBJ2-3; clone_size: NA; cdr3_nt: TGTGCCAGCAGTTACCCCGGGACTAGCACAGATACGCAGTATTTT; cdr3_aa: CASSYPGTSTDTQYF